These T cell receptor beta chains were read from a single sample in a study of T cell repertoires in cytomegalovirus infection. These receptors are not linked to any known antigen. MiXCR, run by TCRdb on the reads, gives a single entry per CDR3 protein. The data hold about a million distinct CDR3 sequences, with less than 35% observed a single time. This specimen consisted of cultured CD8+ T cells from PBMCs, obtained from culture after CMV antigen stimulation. All receptors come from a human donor in good health (CMV status not recorded). Some clones in this sample may be carry-over from other donors' samples. Each CDR3 is given with its conserved first and last residue. D genes are given only for firm matches. Clone size is not always given. Where it is, it says once, few, many or a class for expanded clones.

j_call v_call d_call clone_size cdr3_nt cdr3_aa
TRBJ1-1 TRBV6-5 TRBD1 many TGTGCCAGCAGTTACTCCCGGACAGGCAACACTGAAGCTTTCTTT CASSYSRTGNTEAFF
TRBJ1-2 TRBV12-3/TRBV12-4 . few TGTGCCAGCAGTTTTAGTGAAGCTAACTATGGCTACACCTTC CASSFSEANYGYTF
TRBJ1-1 TRBV4-1 . few TGCGCCAGCAGCCCGGGTCAAACTGGAGCTTTCTTT CASSPGQTGAFF
TRBJ1-2 TRBV7-2 . . TGTGCCAGCAGCTTTTGTCTCTATGGCTACACCTTC CASSFCLYGYTF
TRBJ1-1 TRBV6-1 . . TGTGCCAGCAGTGAAGTTATGGGGGCTGAAGCTTTCTTT CASSEVMGAEAFF
TRBJ1-2 TRBV9 TRBD1 . TGTGCCAGCAGCGCAAGGGACAGCTCGTTAGTTTATGGCTACACCTTC CASSARDSSLVYGYTF
TRBJ2-5 TRBV12-3/TRBV12-4 . . TGTGCCCGCAGTTCCCGGGGTACCTGGGAGACCCAGTACTTC CARSSRGTWETQYF
TRBJ2-7 TRBV20-1 . . TGCAGTGCAACGCCGGAGGGTTCCTCCTACGAGCAGTACTTC CSATPEGSSYEQYF
TRBJ2-3 TRBV14 TRBD2 few TGTGCCAGCAGCCAGACTAGCGAGCGCCTATGGACAGATACGCAGTATTTT CASSQTSERLWTDTQYF
TRBJ1-1 TRBV2 TRBD1 few TGTGCCAGCAGTGAAGCTTATGGACAGGATGACATGAACACTGAAGCTTTCTTT CASSEAYGQDDMNTEAFF
TRBJ2-7 TRBV7-9 . many TGTGCCAGCAGCGACCAGAGAAACGAGCAGTACTTC CASSDQRNEQYF
TRBJ2-5 TRBV2 . . TGTGCCAGCAGGATGAGGGAGACCCAGTACTTC CASRMRETQYF
TRBJ2-4 TRBV5-6 . . TGTGCCAGCAGCCACGGAAGGCCGGGAAACATTCAGTACTTC CASSHGRPGNIQYF
TRBJ1-2 TRBV29-1 TRBD1 . TGCAGCGTTGAAGGACCCACAGGGGGCTTTGGCTACACCTTC CSVEGPTGGFGYTF
TRBJ2-3 TRBV4-1 TRBD2 once TGCGCCAGCAGCCGCCCTGAGGAGCGGGGAGATACGCAGTATTTT CASSRPEERGDTQYF
TRBJ2-3 TRBV7-6 TRBD2 . TGTGCCAGCAGCCCTGCAGCGGGGGGGCCGGGCACAGATACGCAGTATTTT CASSPAAGGPGTDTQYF
TRBJ2-7 TRBV12-3/TRBV12-4 . few TGTGCCAGCAGTTTACGGACGGCCCCCTACGAGCAGTACTTC CASSLRTAPYEQYF
TRBJ2-1 TRBV4-1 . . TGCGCCAGCAGCCTCACCATGGCAGGGAGGTACAATGAGCAGTTCTTC CASSLTMAGRYNEQFF
TRBJ1-1 TRBV27 . once TGTGCCAGCATACTCAGGGTGGGGCTCGCTGAAGCTTTCTTT CASILRVGLAEAFF
TRBJ1-1 TRBV6-6 . few TGTGCCAGCAGTTACCTCCCGCCCGGCGCCAACACTGAAGCTTTCTTT CASSYLPPGANTEAFF
TRBJ2-2 TRBV7-9 TRBD2 many TGTGCCAGCAGCTCCCTAGCGGGGGTTACCGGGGAGCTGTTTTTT CASSSLAGVTGELFF
TRBJ1-2 TRBV11-2 TRBD1 . TGTGCCAGCAACCCTACGGGACAGAAGGACTACACCTTC CASNPTGQKDYTF
TRBJ1-1 TRBV12-3/TRBV12-4 . . TGTGCCAGCAGTTTTTACCCAGGCGGCCAGGGATGGTCGAACACTGAAGCTTTCTTT CASSFYPGGQGWSNTEAFF
TRBJ2-7 TRBV10-1 TRBD1 . TGCGCCAGCAGTGACCCGGGGACAGGGGGTCAAGAGCAGTACTTC CASSDPGTGGQEQYF
TRBJ1-1 TRBV6-1 . . TGTGCCAGCAGTGAGGGGACCCCTGAAGCTTTCTTT CASSEGTPEAFF
TRBJ2-7 TRBV5-4 TRBD1 . TGTGCCAGCAGCTTGGGGACAGGGGGCCAGGACTTC CASSLGTGGQDF
TRBJ2-1 TRBV12-3/TRBV12-4 TRBD2 . TGTGCCAGCAGCAAAGCGGGGGGAGACAATGAGCAGTTCTTC CASSKAGGDNEQFF
TRBJ1-6 TRBV7-9 . few TGTGCCAGCAGCTTAGAGGCAGGGGTAGGTTCACCCCTCCACTTT CASSLEAGVGSPLHF
TRBJ1-4 TRBV28 . . TGTGCCAGCAGTGGCGGGACATCCGAAAAACTGTTTTTT CASSGGTSEKLFF
TRBJ2-2 TRBV4-1 . few TGCGCCAGCAGCCAAGATCCAACTACCGGGGAGCTGTTTTTT CASSQDPTTGELFF
TRBJ2-3 TRBV14 TRBD2 . TGTGCCAGCAGCCATTTCAGTAGCGGGGGACGCACAGATACGCAGTATTTT CASSHFSSGGRTDTQYF
TRBJ2-2 TRBV12-3/TRBV12-4 . many TGTGCCAGCAGTTCCGCGATCGGGGCCTTCGGCGGGGAGCTGTTTTTT CASSSAIGAFGGELFF
TRBJ2-1 TRBV12-3/TRBV12-4 TRBD2 few TGTGCCAGCAGTCGTGTCTTAGCGGGGGGCCAGGATGAGCAGTTCTTC CASSRVLAGGQDEQFF
TRBJ2-1 TRBV19 TRBD2 . TGTGCCAGTACGGCTAGCGGCGCTCACAATGAGCAGTTCTTC CASTASGAHNEQFF
TRBJ2-2 TRBV2 TRBD2 . TGTGCCAGCAGCCCCCGACTAGCGGGGGATACCACCGGGGAGCTGTTTTTT CASSPRLAGDTTGELFF
TRBJ2-1 TRBV19 . . TGTGCCAGTAGTATAGGACCGTCCCGGATCAGCAATGAGCAGTTCTTC CASSIGPSRISNEQFF
TRBJ1-2 TRBV9 . . TGTGCCAGCAGCCCTTCCCCGCGGGGGACTCTCGGGTATGGCTACACCTTC CASSPSPRGTLGYGYTF
TRBJ2-5 TRBV6-1 TRBD1 . TGTGCCAGCAGGACCGGGACAGGGAGGTTGGAGACCCAGTACTTC CASRTGTGRLETQYF
TRBJ2-3 TRBV4-3 . . TGCGCCAGCAGCCAAGAAGGGAGTACGGGGTGGCCAGATACGCAGTATTTT CASSQEGSTGWPDTQYF
TRBJ2-1 TRBV7-3 . . TGTGCCAGCAGCCCCAGTCAGGGATCCTGGTACAATGAGCAGTTCTTC CASSPSQGSWYNEQFF